This TCR beta chain came from a study of blood T cell repertoires in COVID-19. Methods used by the authors: Reference gene primer amplification gave nucleated cell count estimates. Produced via immunoSEQ multiplex PCR; TCRdb's table is partial and in-frame only. D and trimming were read from the DNA, whereas the V and J calls and clone size are those reported in that table. This sample yields 250,000 to 300,000 clones, of which around 83% are seen a single time; less than 4.5% belongs to the top ten. The specimen sequenced was peripheral blood. The TCR originated in a man in his late teens or twenties with active or convalescent COVID-19.

CDR3 loop: CASSLDSGTSEPYEQYF. As DNA, the CDR3 is TGTGCCAGCAGCTTGGACTCTGGGACTAGCGAACCGTACGAGCAGTACTTC. The gene calls are TRBV5-8 and TRBJ2-7; TRBD2 agrees at 10 bases. V lost 0 bases, J lost 4 bases, and 10 bases stayed unmatched. The germline CDR1 and CDR2 sequences are SGHTS and YDEGEE. The CDR3 runs 17 residues. Full variable domain (outside the CDR3, taken from reference TRBV5-8 and TRBJ2-7): EAGVTQSPTHLIKTRGQQATLRCSPISGHTSVYWYQQALGLGLQFLLWYDEGEERNRGNFPPRFSGRQFPNYSSELNVNALELEDSALYLCASSLDSGTSEPYEQYFGPGTRLTVT.